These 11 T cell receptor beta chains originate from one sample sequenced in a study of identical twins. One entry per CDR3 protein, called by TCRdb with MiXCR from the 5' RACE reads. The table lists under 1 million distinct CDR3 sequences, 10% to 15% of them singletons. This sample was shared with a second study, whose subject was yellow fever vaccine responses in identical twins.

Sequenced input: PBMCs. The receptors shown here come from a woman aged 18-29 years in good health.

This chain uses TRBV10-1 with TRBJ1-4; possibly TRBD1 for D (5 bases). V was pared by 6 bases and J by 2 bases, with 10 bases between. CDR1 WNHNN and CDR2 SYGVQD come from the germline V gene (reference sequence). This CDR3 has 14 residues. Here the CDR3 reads CASSAGSTNEKLFF. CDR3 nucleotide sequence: TGCGCCAGCAGCGCAGGGTCCACTAATGAAAAACTGTTTTTT.

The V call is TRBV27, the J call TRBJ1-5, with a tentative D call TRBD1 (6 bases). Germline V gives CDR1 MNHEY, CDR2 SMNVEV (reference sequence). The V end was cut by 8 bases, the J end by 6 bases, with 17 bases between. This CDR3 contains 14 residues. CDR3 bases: TGTGCCAGCCAAAACAGGGTCGGATCTCAGCCCCAGCATTTT. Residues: CASQNRVGSQPQHF.

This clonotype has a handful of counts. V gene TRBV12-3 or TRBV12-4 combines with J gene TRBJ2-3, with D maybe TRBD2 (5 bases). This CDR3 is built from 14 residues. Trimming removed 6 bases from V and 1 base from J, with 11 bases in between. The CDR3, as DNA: TGTGCCAGCAGCCGACTACTCCGCACAGATACGCAGTATTTT. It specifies CASSRLLRTDTQYF.

CDR3 in amino acids: CASSLDRVVDTQYF. In DNA form, the CDR3 reads TGCGCCAGCAGCTTGGACAGGGTAGTAGATACGCAGTATTTT. The chain recombines TRBV5-1 with TRBJ2-3; possibly TRBD1 for D (6 bases). This CDR3 spans 14 amino acids. Germline V lookup: CDR1 SGHRS, CDR2 YFSETQ. The V and J ends lost 0 bases and 5 bases respectively, with 10 bases between them.

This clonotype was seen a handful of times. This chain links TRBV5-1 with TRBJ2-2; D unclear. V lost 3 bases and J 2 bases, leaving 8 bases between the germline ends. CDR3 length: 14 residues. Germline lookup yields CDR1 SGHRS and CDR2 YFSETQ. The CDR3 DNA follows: TGCGCCAGCAGCTCGCAACCTAACACCGGGGAGCTGTTTTTT. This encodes CASSSQPNTGELFF.

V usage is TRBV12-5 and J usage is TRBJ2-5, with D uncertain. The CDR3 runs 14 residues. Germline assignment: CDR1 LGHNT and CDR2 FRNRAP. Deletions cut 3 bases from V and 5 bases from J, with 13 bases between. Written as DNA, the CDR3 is TGTGCTAGTGGTTTTTTACACGACCGTGAGACCCAGTACTTC. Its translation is CASGFLHDRETQYF.

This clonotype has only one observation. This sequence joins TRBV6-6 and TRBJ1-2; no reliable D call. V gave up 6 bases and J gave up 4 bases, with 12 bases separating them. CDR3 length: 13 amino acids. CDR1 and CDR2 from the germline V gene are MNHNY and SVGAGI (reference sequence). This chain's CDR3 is CASSPDLGYGYTF. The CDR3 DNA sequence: TGTGCCAGCAGCCCGGACCTTGGCTATGGCTACACCTTC.

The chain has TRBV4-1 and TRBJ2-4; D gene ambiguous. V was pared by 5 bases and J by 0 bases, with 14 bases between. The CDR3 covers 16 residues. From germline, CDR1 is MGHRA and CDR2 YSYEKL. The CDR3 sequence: CASSTADRAAKNIQYF. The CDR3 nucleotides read TGCGCCAGCAGCACTGCAGACCGAGCAGCCAAAAACATTCAGTACTTC.

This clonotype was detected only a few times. The CDR3 spells CSARGTGDDEQFF. The CDR3 nucleotides read TGCAGTGCTAGGGGGACAGGGGACGATGAGCAGTTCTTC. This sequence joins TRBV20-1 and TRBJ2-1; 10 bases match TRBD1. The junction had 4 bases not matched to a gene; V was cut back by 3 bases and J by 8 bases. This CDR3 contains 13 residues. CDR1 is DFQATT, CDR2 SNEGSKA, per germline (reference sequence).

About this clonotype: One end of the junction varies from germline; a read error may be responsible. CDR3 nucleotides: TGCAGTGCTACTCCCCTAGCGGGGGACTCCTACGAGCAGTGCTTC. Translation gives CSATPLAGDSYEQCF. The V and J genes are TRBV20-1 and TRBJ2-7; TRBD2 aligns across 10 bases. In germline, CDR1 is DFQATT, CDR2 SNEGSKA (reference sequence). This CDR3 is built from 15 residues.

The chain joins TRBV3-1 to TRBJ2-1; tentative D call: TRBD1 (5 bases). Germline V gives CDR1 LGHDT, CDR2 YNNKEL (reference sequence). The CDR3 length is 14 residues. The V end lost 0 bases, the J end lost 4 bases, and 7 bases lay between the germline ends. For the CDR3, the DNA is TGTGCCAGCAGCCAAGATGCAGGGTACAATGAGCAGTTCTTC. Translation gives CASSQDAGYNEQFF.